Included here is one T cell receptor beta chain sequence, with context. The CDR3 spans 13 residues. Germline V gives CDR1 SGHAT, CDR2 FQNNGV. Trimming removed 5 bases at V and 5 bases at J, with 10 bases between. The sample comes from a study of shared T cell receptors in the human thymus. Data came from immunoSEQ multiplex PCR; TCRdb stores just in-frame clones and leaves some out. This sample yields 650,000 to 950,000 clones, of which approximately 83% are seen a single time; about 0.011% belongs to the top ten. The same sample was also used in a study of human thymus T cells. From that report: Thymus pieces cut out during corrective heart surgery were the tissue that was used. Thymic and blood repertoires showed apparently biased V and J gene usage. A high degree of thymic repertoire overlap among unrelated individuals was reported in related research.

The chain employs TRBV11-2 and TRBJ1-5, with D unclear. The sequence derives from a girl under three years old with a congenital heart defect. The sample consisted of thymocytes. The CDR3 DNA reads TGTGCCAGCAGCCTCTTCCAGGATCAGCCCCAGCATTTT. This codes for CASSLFQDQPQHF.